Below, one TCR beta chain is given with its context. These data come from a study of T cell changes during pregnancy in multiple sclerosis. V lost 4 bases, J lost 6 bases, and 7 bases stayed unmatched. Germline CDR1 is LNHDA and CDR2 is SQIVND (reference sequence). This CDR3 is built from 14 residues. Generated by immunoSEQ multiplex PCR, the TCRdb table keeps only in-frame clones and is missing some. The sample lists about 40,000 clones; about 90% were seen once. This sequence originates from a female donor with multiple sclerosis, enrolled in a pregnancy study. J is TRBJ1-1 and V is TRBV19; TRBD1 matches at 8 bases. The starting material was CD4+ T cells from peripheral blood mononuclear cells, obtained before pregnancy. The CDR3, as DNA: TGTGCCAGTAGTAGAAACAGGGGGGGGTCTGAAGCTTTCTTT. Amino acid sequence: CASSRNRGGSEAFF.